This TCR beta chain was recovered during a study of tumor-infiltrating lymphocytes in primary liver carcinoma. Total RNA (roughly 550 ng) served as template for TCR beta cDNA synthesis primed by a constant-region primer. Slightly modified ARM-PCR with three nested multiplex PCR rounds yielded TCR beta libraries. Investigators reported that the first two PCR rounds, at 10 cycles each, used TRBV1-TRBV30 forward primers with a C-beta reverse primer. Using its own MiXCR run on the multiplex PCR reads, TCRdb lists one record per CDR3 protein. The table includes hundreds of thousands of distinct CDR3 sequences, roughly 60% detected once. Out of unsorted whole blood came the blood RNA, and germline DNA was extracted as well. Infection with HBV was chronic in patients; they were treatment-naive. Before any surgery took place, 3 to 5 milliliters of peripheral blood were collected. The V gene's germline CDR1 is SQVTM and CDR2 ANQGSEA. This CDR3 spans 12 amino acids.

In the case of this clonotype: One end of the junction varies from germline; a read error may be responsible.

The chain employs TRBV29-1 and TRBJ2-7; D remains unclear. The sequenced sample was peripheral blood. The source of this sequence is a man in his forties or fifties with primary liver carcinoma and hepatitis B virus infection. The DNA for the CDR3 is TGCATCGTGGAGACATTCTCCTGCGAGCAGTACTTC. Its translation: CIVETFSCEQYF.